A single sample is the source of the 24 T cell receptor beta chains below, sequenced in a study of technical replicates of blood from several donors (dated by TCRdb to about 2017). Library preparation employed the immunoSEQ multiplex PCR assay. TCRdb took this table from immuneACCESS and kept in-frame rearrangements with V and J called. Such tables lack part of the clones; where checked against another copy, unresolved V genes explain under half of the gap, and the rest is unexplained. The sample table lists roughly 76,000 clones, around 94% of them with a count of one. 0.39% of the sample belongs to the ten largest clones. The specimen sequenced was T cells isolated from PBMCs. These TCRs come from a human donor in good health.

The V gene is TRBV7-9, the J gene TRBJ1-1, with D perhaps TRBD1 (6 bases). This CDR3 is built from 16 residues. Trimming stripped 0 bases from V and 0 bases from J, with 11 bases between. CDR1 and CDR2 from the germline V gene are SEHNR and FQNEAQ (reference sequence). As DNA, the CDR3 is TGTGCCAGCAGCTTAGCGCCCGAGGGGGTGAACACTGAAGCTTTCTTT. Translation gives CASSLAPEGVNTEAFF.

The chain recombines TRBV11-2 with TRBJ2-4; 7 bases align to TRBD1. CDR3 length equals 16 residues. Looked up from germline, CDR1 is SGHAT and CDR2 is FQNNGV. V lost 5 bases, J lost 6 bases, and 13 bases stayed unmatched. The CDR3 sequence is CASSPPLTGAGNIQYF. The CDR3 DNA sequence: TGTGCCAGCAGCCCCCCGTTAACAGGGGCCGGAAACATTCAGTACTTC.

The V call is TRBV7-3, the J call TRBJ1-2; 9 bases are shared with TRBD1. The CDR3 is made up of 19 amino acids. Germline CDR1 is SGHTA and CDR2 is FQGTGA. Losses at the gene ends were 4 bases for V and 0 bases for J; bases not matched to a gene: 15. The CDR3 loop is CASSSSRAGTGPANYGYTF. CDR3 nucleotides: TGTGCCAGCAGCTCCTCACGAGCCGGGACAGGGCCAGCTAACTATGGCTACACCTTC.

This clone has a single count. This rearrangement joins TRBV7-2 to TRBJ1-4; 7 bases match TRBD1. Germline V gene sequence: CDR1 SGHTA, CDR2 FQGNSA. The CDR3 covers 14 residues. The V segment lost 4 bases and the J segment 1 base; nucleotides outside the gene matches: 0. The CDR3 region has the DNA TGTGCCAGCAGCTCAGGGGGAACTAATGAAAAACTGTTTTTT. Translation gives CASSSGGTNEKLFF.

The chain has TRBV6-6 and TRBJ2-1; 8 bases fit TRBD2. The germline V gene encodes CDR1 MNHNY and CDR2 SVGAGI (reference sequence). V lost 6 bases to trimming and J lost 6 bases; unmatched junction nucleotides: 7. CDR3 size: 14 residues. CDR3 bases: TGTGCCAGCAGCACCCAGGGACTAGGCAATGAGCAGTTCTTC. As protein: CASSTQGLGNEQFF.

V gene TRBV25-1 combines with J gene TRBJ1-5; the D gene is possibly TRBD1 (6 bases). The CDR3 totals 15 residues. Per germline, CDR1 MGHDK and CDR2 SYGVNS. The V end was cut by 7 bases, the J end by 4 bases, with 17 bases between. CDR3 residues: CASTLQGPENQPQHF. Here the CDR3 DNA reads TGTGCCAGCACATTACAGGGCCCAGAAAATCAGCCCCAGCATTTT.

This clone was seen only once. The chain combines TRBV2 with TRBJ2-7; 9 bases line up with TRBD1. Germline CDR1 reads SNHLY; CDR2 reads FYNNEI. The V gene end was trimmed by 8 bases and the J gene end by 5 bases; junction bases not matched to a gene: 7. This CDR3 is built from 13 residues. The CDR3 here is CASHGTGINEQYF. The CDR3 nucleotides read TGTGCCAGCCACGGGACAGGGATAAACGAGCAGTACTTC.

The CDR3 loop is CASSVGTSGYNEQFF. The CDR3 DNA reads TGTGCCAGCAGCGTCGGGACTAGCGGTTACAATGAGCAGTTCTTC. The chain carries TRBV9 and TRBJ2-1; TRBD2 matches at 11 bases. This CDR3 is built from 15 residues. CDR1 is SGDLS, CDR2 YYNGEE, per germline. V dropped 2 bases and J dropped 4; count of bases not matched to a gene: 2.

The CDR3 region is CASSQERTYEQYF. DNA for the CDR3: TGCGCCAGCAGCCAAGAGAGGACCTACGAGCAGTACTTC. J is TRBJ2-7 and V is TRBV4-3; no definite D call. Trimming took 0 bases from V and 2 from J, leaving 5 bases between them. Germline loops: CDR1 LGHNA, CDR2 YSLEER. The CDR3 spans 13 residues.

Note on this clone: Sequence at one end of the junction differs from germline and may be a read error. CDR3 region: CSVEVQGDLKETQYF. The CDR3 DNA reads TGCAGCGTAGAAGTACAGGGGGACCTAAAAGAGACCCAGTACTTC. This chain joins TRBV29-1 and TRBJ2-5, with TRBD1 identical over 8 bases. From germline, CDR1 is SQVTM and CDR2 ANQGSEA. The CDR3 is 15 residues long.

The chain is built from TRBV9 and TRBJ2-3; D is possibly TRBD1 (5 bases). The CDR3 length is 14 residues. Between the trimmed V and J ends, which lost 2 bases and 0 bases, there was a span of 7 bases. From germline, CDR1 is SGDLS and CDR2 YYNGEE. The CDR3 protein is CASSVTGSTDTQYF. The CDR3 DNA is TGTGCCAGCAGCGTTACAGGTAGCACAGATACGCAGTATTTT.

The chain links TRBV19 to TRBJ2-5; perhaps TRBD1 as D (5 bases). CDR3 length: 14 amino acids. Germline V gene sequence: CDR1 LNHDA, CDR2 SQIVND (reference sequence). V was cut by 3 bases and J by 7 bases, with 15 bases left in between. The CDR3 is CASSIPDSLSTQYF. For the CDR3, the DNA is TGTGCCAGTAGTATCCCAGACAGCCTGTCGACCCAGTACTTC.

The CDR3 sequence: CASSLWGESLNEQFF. The DNA for the CDR3 is TGTGCCAGCAGTTTATGGGGGGAGAGTTTGAATGAGCAGTTCTTC. This rearrangement joins TRBV27 to TRBJ2-1; weak D call: TRBD2 (6 bases). The CDR3 has 15 residues. V lost 1 base to trimming and J lost 7 bases, with 14 bases between them. The germline V gene encodes CDR1 MNHEY and CDR2 SMNVEV (reference sequence).

The chain employs TRBV7-8 and TRBJ1-2, with 9 bases lining up with TRBD1. V was clipped by 1 base and J by 4 bases; unmatched bases: 1. CDR1 and CDR2 from the germline V gene are SGHVS and FQNEAQ. The CDR3 has 14 residues. CDR3 loop: CASSLETGGYGYTF. CDR3 bases: TGTGCCAGCAGCTTAGAGACAGGGGGCTATGGCTACACCTTC.

The genes are TRBV7-6 and TRBJ2-1; TRBD2 matches 11 bases. J was trimmed by 6 bases and V by 1 base; bases with no gene match: 11. In germline, CDR1 is SGHVS, CDR2 FNYEAQ. The CDR3 sequence is 18 residues long. The CDR3 loop is CASSLGYRLAGSLNEQFF. In DNA form, the CDR3 reads TGTGCCAGCAGCTTAGGCTACCGACTAGCGGGAAGCCTCAATGAGCAGTTCTTC.

This clone was seen a handful of times. The genes are TRBV7-8 and TRBJ1-5; 9 nucleotides match TRBD1. CDR1 is SGHVS, CDR2 FQNEAQ, per germline. The CDR3 has 12 amino acids. The ends lost 5 bases at V and 8 bases at J; junction bases unmatched: 1. This CDR3 is CASSRDREPQHF. Written as DNA, the CDR3 is TGTGCCAGCAGCCGGGACAGGGAGCCCCAGCATTTT. Together with reference TRBV7-8 and TRBJ1-5, the CDR3 gives the full variable domain: GAGVSQSPRYKVAKRGQDVALRCDPISGHVSLFWYQQALGQGPEFLTYFQNEAQLDKSGLPSDRFFAERPEGSVSTLKIQRTQQEDSAVYLCASSRDREPQHFGDGTRLSIL.

The gene calls are TRBV4-3 and TRBJ2-7; TRBD1 is a possible D gene (6 bases). The CDR3 loop spans 14 amino acids. Germline CDR1 is LGHNA and CDR2 is YSLEER. The V end was cut by 0 bases, the J end by 2 bases, with 8 bases between. The CDR3 nucleotides read TGCGCCAGCAGCCAAGACCCAGGGGCCTACGAGCAGTACTTC. It specifies CASSQDPGAYEQYF.

This chain connects TRBV2 to TRBJ1-5, with 9 bases fitting TRBD1. The CDR3 has 13 residues. Germline V CDR1 and CDR2: SNHLY, FYNNEI. V gave up 8 bases and J gave up 2 bases; unmatched junction bases: 1. CDR3 coding DNA: TGTGCCAGCCGGGACAGGGGCAATCAGCCCCAGCATTTT. This encodes CASRDRGNQPQHF.

The genes are TRBV7-9 and TRBJ2-1; a weak D match, TRBD1 (6 bases). Germline loops: CDR1 SEHNR, CDR2 FQNEAQ (reference sequence). CDR3 length equals 14 residues. V was pared by 2 bases and J by 8 bases, with 13 bases between. CDR3 loop: CASSLLTGLHEQFF. For the CDR3, the DNA is TGTGCCAGCAGCTTACTCACAGGGTTGCATGAGCAGTTCTTC.

The chain employs TRBV25-1 and TRBJ2-7; D gene ambiguous. The CDR3 is made up of 14 amino acids. The germline gives CDR1 MGHDK, CDR2 SYGVNS. V shed 4 bases and J shed 3 bases, with 13 bases lying between them. CDR3 residues: CASSATPEVYEQYF. CDR3 DNA: TGTGCCAGCAGTGCTACCCCCGAAGTCTACGAGCAGTACTTC.

This clone has a single count. The V gene is TRBV7-6, the J gene TRBJ2-2; TRBD2 agrees at 10 bases. This CDR3 has 18 residues. Germline CDR1 SGHVS, CDR2 FNYEAQ. With V trimmed by 5 bases and J by 0 bases, 9 bases remained unmatched. The CDR3 DNA sequence: TGTGCCAGCAGCCCGGCGGTAGCGGGAGGATCGAACACCGGGGAGCTGTTTTTT. This codes for CASSPAVAGGSNTGELFF.

This sequence joins TRBV7-3 and TRBJ2-1; 8 bases are a match to TRBD2. Germline lookup yields CDR1 SGHTA and CDR2 FQGTGA. This CDR3 is 16 amino acids long. The J segment lost 6 bases and the V segment lost 2 bases, leaving 9 bases of the junction unmatched. The DNA of the CDR3 is TGTGCCAGCAGCTTATCATCCGGGACTAGACCCAATGAGCAGTTCTTC. Encoded protein: CASSLSSGTRPNEQFF.

The J gene is TRBJ1-1, the V gene TRBV7-9; 8 bases map to TRBD1. The V gene end was trimmed by 4 bases and the J gene end by 5 bases; junction bases not matched to a gene: 9. This CDR3 is built from 15 residues. Germline V lookup: CDR1 SEHNR, CDR2 FQNEAQ (reference sequence). CDR3 nucleotide sequence: TGTGCCAGCAGCTCGACTCAGGGGGCATGGACTGAAGCTTTCTTT. As protein: CASSSTQGAWTEAFF.

The chain links TRBV19 to TRBJ1-5; D gene uncertain. CDR1 LNHDA and CDR2 SQIVND come from the germline V gene (reference sequence). Trimming removed 0 bases at V and 7 bases at J, with 28 bases between. The CDR3 runs 20 residues. DNA of the CDR3: TGTGCCAGTAGTATAGATCTGGAGTATGTCGATGGGTTCGTCGGACAGCCCCAGCATTTT. It yields the protein CASSIDLEYVDGFVGQPQHF.